The TCR beta chain under discussion was sequenced for a study of CD8 T cells in ankylosing spondylitis. Via MiXCR, TCRdb re-called the 5' RACE reads, giving one row per CDR3 protein. The sample holds hundreds of thousands of distinct CDR3 sequences; 10% to 15% are singletons and the top ten take more than 0.5%. Comments on this clonotype: Antigen: not known.

The CDR3 consists of 14 residues. Germline CDR1 is MDHEN and CDR2 is SYDVKM. V gave up 5 bases and J gave up 5 bases, with 16 bases separating them. Findings of the study overall: Seven or eight highly homologous variants made up a TCR beta motif, and this motif appeared characteristic of ankylosing spondylitis blood.

The TCR originated in a male donor with ankylosing spondylitis. The sequenced material came from blood, either unsorted or a sorted T cell fraction (not recorded which). This chain joins TRBV28 and TRBJ2-7, with a weak D call TRBD2 (5 bases). The CDR3 is CASSRIGVFNEQYF. The CDR3 DNA reads as TGTGCCAGCAGTCGGATCGGGGTTTTTAACGAGCAGTACTTC.